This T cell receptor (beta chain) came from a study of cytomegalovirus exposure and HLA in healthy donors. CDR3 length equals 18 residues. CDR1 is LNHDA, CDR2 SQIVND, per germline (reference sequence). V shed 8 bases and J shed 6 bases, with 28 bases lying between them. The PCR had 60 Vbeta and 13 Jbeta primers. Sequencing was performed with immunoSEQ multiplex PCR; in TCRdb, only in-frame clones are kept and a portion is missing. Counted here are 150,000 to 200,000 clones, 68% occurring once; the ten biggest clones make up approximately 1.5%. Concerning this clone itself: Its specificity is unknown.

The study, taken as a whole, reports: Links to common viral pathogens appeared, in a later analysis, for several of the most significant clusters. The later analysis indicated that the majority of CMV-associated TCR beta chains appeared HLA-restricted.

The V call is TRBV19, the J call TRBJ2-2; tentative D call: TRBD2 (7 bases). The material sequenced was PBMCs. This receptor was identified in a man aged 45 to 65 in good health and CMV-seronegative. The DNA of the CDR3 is TGTGCCAGTGGGACTCCTCCCGGAAGGGGGGGAGGTCCCGGGGAGCTGTTTTTT. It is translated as CASGTPPGRGGGPGELFF. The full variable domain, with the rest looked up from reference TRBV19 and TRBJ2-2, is DGGITQSPKYLFRKEGQNVTLSCEQNLNHDAMYWYRQDPGQGLRLIYYSQIVNDFQKGDIAEGYSVSREKKESFPLTVTSAQKNPTAFYLCASGTPPGRGGGPGELFFGEGSRLTVL.